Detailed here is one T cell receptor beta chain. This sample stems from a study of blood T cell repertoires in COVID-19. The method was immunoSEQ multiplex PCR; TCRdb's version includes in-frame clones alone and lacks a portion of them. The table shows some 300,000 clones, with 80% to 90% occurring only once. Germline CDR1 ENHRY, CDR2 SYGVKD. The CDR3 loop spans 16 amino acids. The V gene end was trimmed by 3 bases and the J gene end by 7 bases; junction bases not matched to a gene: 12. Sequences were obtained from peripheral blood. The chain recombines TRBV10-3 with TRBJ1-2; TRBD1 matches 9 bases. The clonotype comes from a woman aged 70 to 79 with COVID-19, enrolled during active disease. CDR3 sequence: CAISETGGGVRGGYTF. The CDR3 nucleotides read TGTGCCATCAGTGAAACAGGGGGCGGTGTCAGGGGTGGCTACACCTTC.